A single sample is the source of the 5 T cell receptor beta chains below, sequenced in a study of T cells in narcolepsy. TCRdb keeps only in-frame clones here, not all; method: immunoSEQ multiplex PCR. The repertoire holds about 33,000 clones, with approximately 87% as singletons. The sample was CD45RA- memory CD4+ T cells from PBMCs. All receptors derive from a human donor with narcolepsy.

This chain uses TRBV7-9 with TRBJ2-7; 7 bases align to TRBD1. The germline V gene encodes CDR1 SEHNR and CDR2 FQNEAQ (reference sequence). The trim removed 5 bases at V and 3 bases at J, leaving 10 bases unmatched. This CDR3 contains 15 residues. CDR3 protein: CASSADREGIYEQYF. In DNA form, the CDR3 reads TGTGCCAGCAGCGCTGACAGGGAAGGAATCTACGAGCAGTACTTC.

The V and J genes are TRBV6-5 and TRBJ1-1; 9 bases map to TRBD1. Losses at the gene ends were 2 bases for V and 0 bases for J; bases not matched to a gene: 4. CDR1 MNHEY and CDR2 SVGAGI come from the germline V gene. CDR3 length: 16 residues. This CDR3 is CASSYDRGGMNTEAFF. In DNA, the CDR3 is TGTGCCAGCAGTTACGACAGGGGGGGAATGAACACTGAAGCTTTCTTT.

The genes are TRBV5-5 and TRBJ1-5; tentatively, D is TRBD1 (5 bases). V lost 3 bases to trimming and J lost 5 bases, with 12 bases between them. The germline gives CDR1 SGHKS, CDR2 YYEKEE (reference sequence). The CDR3 contains 14 residues. CDR3 sequence reads: CASSSWGEHQPQHF. For the CDR3, the DNA is TGTGCCAGCAGCTCGTGGGGGGAACATCAGCCCCAGCATTTT. The whole variable domain, remainder taken from reference TRBV5-5 and TRBJ1-5, is DAGVTQSPTHLIKTRGQQVTLRCSPISGHKSVSWYQQVLGQGPQFIFQYYEKEERGRGNFPDRFSARQFPNYSSELNVNALLLGDSALYLCASSSWGEHQPQHFGDGTRLSIL.

This chain connects TRBV7-9 to TRBJ2-1; tentatively, D is TRBD2 (6 bases). CDR1 and CDR2 from the germline V gene are SEHNR and FQNEAQ (reference sequence). The V gene lost 10 bases and the J gene lost 7 bases, with 20 bases spanning the gap. This CDR3 is 14 amino acids long. CDR3 DNA: TGTGCCAAGTCGGGGGAGGAGATAGGGAATGAGCAGTTCTTC. Its translation is CAKSGEEIGNEQFF.

The DNA for the CDR3 is TGTGCCAGCAGCCAAACAGGGCCTACGAACACCGGGGAGCTGTTTTTT. This sequence encodes CASSQTGPTNTGELFF. The chain links TRBV7-9 to TRBJ2-2, with D maybe TRBD1 (6 bases). Per germline, CDR1 SEHNR and CDR2 FQNEAQ (reference sequence). V lost 5 bases and J lost 0, with 13 bases in between. This CDR3 spans 16 amino acids.